These 16 T cell receptor beta chains were sequenced from one sample in a study of CD8 T cells in ankylosing spondylitis. A single record per CDR3 protein comes from TCRdb applying MiXCR to the 5' RACE reads. This sample has 150,000 to 200,000 distinct CDR3 sequences, with more than 9% found just once. The sequencing sample was made of blood, either unsorted or a sorted T cell fraction (not recorded which). The receptor set was obtained from a male donor with ankylosing spondylitis or in good health (not recorded which).

This clonotype was recorded at least ten times. This sequence joins TRBV2 and TRBJ2-1; D is unresolved. This CDR3 is 11 amino acids long. Trimming removed 4 bases from V and 15 bases from J, with 13 bases in between. CDR1 is SNHLY, CDR2 FYNNEI, per germline. For the CDR3, the DNA is TGTGCCAGCAGTGTACCAGGTGGCCCGTTCTTC. Amino acids: CASSVPGGPFF.

Turning to this clonotype: A read error may explain this, as a much larger clone is one base away. This chain links TRBV24-1 with TRBJ2-1, with D hard to call. The germline V gene has CDR1 KGHDR and CDR2 SFDVKD. CDR3 length: 11 residues. The CDR3, as DNA: TGTGCCGCCAGTGATTTAGATGAGCAGTTCTTC. Amino acid sequence: CAASDLDEQFF.

There are many counts of this clonotype. The chain employs TRBV3-1 and TRBJ1-3; D call uncertain. The CDR3 has 14 residues. Germline V gene lookup returns CDR1 LGHDT and CDR2 YNNKEL (reference sequence). Trimming removed 4 bases at V and 0 bases at J, with 7 bases between. CDR3 nucleotide sequence: TGTGCCAGCAGCCGGCCGTACTCTGGAAACACCATATATTTT. Translated: CASSRPYSGNTIYF. Variable domain in full (rest from reference TRBV3-1 and TRBJ1-3): DTAVSQTPKYLVTQMGNDKSIKCEQNLGHDTMYWYKQDSKKFLKIMFSYNNKELIINETVPNRFSPKSPDKAHLNLHINSLELGDSAVYFCASSRPYSGNTIYFGEGSWLTVV.

There are a few counts of this clonotype. CDR3 region: CASSVNRNTEAFF. The CDR3 DNA reads TGCGCCAGCAGCGTTAACAGGAACACTGAAGCTTTCTTT. This chain uses TRBV10-1 with TRBJ1-1; D call uncertain. This CDR3 region has 13 residues. The V gene's germline CDR1 is WNHNN and CDR2 SYGVQD (reference sequence). V lost 6 bases and J 1 base, leaving 9 bases between the germline ends.

This clonotype came up many times. The chain couples TRBV29-1 to TRBJ2-1; 8 bases match TRBD2. V lost 0 bases, J lost 10 bases, and 14 bases stayed unmatched. The CDR3 sequence is 16 residues long. Germline lookup yields CDR1 SQVTM and CDR2 ANQGSEA. CDR3 DNA sequence: TGCAGCGTTGAAGATCCACAGCGGGGGACTTCCGGCGAGCAGTTCTTC. The encoded protein is CSVEDPQRGTSGEQFF.

This clonotype was counted ten times or more. V and J are TRBV6-2 or TRBV6-3 and TRBJ2-7; perhaps TRBD1 as D (5 bases). V was clipped by 5 bases and J by 2 bases, with 10 bases between them. CDR1 MNHEY and CDR2 SVGEGT come from the germline V gene. The CDR3 contains 13 residues. The CDR3 sequence is CASSPRQPYEQYF. The CDR3 region has the DNA TGTGCCAGCAGTCCCAGACAGCCCTACGAGCAGTACTTC.

This clonotype appeared many times. V and J are TRBV20-1 and TRBJ1-6, with 8 nucleotides matching TRBD1. The germline V gene has CDR1 DFQATT and CDR2 SNEGSKA (reference sequence). The CDR3 spans 15 residues. V was clipped by 3 bases and J by 7 bases; unmatched bases: 8. The DNA of the CDR3 is TGCAGTGCTAGGACAGGGGATTTAGAGAATTCACCCCTCCACTTT. It yields the protein CSARTGDLENSPLHF.

This chain connects TRBV7-2 to TRBJ2-1, with 8 bases identical to TRBD2. This CDR3 is built from 17 residues. Germline CDR1 SGHTA, CDR2 FQGNSA. Trimming took 0 bases from V and 3 from J; bases not matched to a gene: 7. CDR3 nucleotides: TGTGCCAGCAGCTTAGCGAGGGCGACTAGCGACTACAATGAGCAGTTCTTC. Protein product: CASSLARATSDYNEQFF.

This clonotype was recorded at least ten times. V is TRBV5-1 and J is TRBJ1-1, with TRBD1 matching 7 bases. The CDR3 totals 14 residues. The V gene's germline CDR1 is SGHRS and CDR2 YFSETQ. Germline trimming cut 2 bases from V and 5 bases from J; bases unmatched to any gene: 6. For the CDR3, the DNA is TGCGCCAGCAGCTTAGGGGGCGCCGAAACTGAAGCTTTCTTT. This encodes CASSLGGAETEAFF.

The CDR3 region has the DNA TGTGCCAGCAGCGTGGGGACTAGCGTAAATGAGCAGTTCTTC. Translation: CASSVGTSVNEQFF. The chain is built from TRBV9 and TRBJ2-1, with 10 bases fitting TRBD2. CDR3 size: 14 residues. V was clipped by 2 bases and J by 7 bases; unmatched bases: 3. In germline, CDR1 is SGDLS, CDR2 YYNGEE. Variable domain in full (rest from reference TRBV9 and TRBJ2-1): DSGVTQTPKHLITATGQRVTLRCSPRSGDLSVYWYQQSLDQGLQFLIQYYNGEERAKGNILERFSAQQFPDLHSELNLSSLELGDSALYFCASSVGTSVNEQFFGPGTRLTVL.

About this clonotype itself: A read error is possible here, since a much larger clone lies one base away. The rearrangement uses TRBV12-3 or TRBV12-4 and TRBJ2-7; 11 bases line up with TRBD1. The CDR3 totals 13 residues. Trimming removed 6 bases from V and 6 bases from J; junction bases left unmatched: 4. This chain's CDR3 is CASRRGTGGEQYF. CDR3 coding DNA: TGTGCCAGCAGACGCGGGACAGGGGGCGAGCAGTACTTC.

This clonotype has more than one count but fewer than ten. The chain joins TRBV11-3 to TRBJ2-3, with TRBD2 identical over 9 bases. The CDR3 is 13 residues long. From germline, CDR1 is SGHNT and CDR2 YENEEA. V was clipped by 6 bases and J by 5 bases; unmatched bases: 3. The CDR3 DNA follows: TGTGCCAGCAGGCTAGCGGGGAGAGATACGCAGTATTTT. Amino acid sequence: CASRLAGRDTQYF.

V usage is TRBV7-9 and J usage is TRBJ2-7; TRBD2 is a possible D gene (7 bases). Germline CDR1 SEHNR, CDR2 FQNEAQ (reference sequence). Trimming removed 0 bases at V and 7 bases at J, with 13 bases between. The CDR3 sequence is 14 residues long. CDR3 in DNA: TGTGCCAGCAGCTTAGCCTCCGCGGGGGCGGAGCAGTACTTC. It yields the protein CASSLASAGAEQYF.

This clonotype was seen ten or more times. The V call is TRBV28, the J call TRBJ2-1; TRBD2 matches at 8 bases. V dropped 2 bases and J dropped 7; count of bases not matched to a gene: 10. Germline lookup yields CDR1 MDHEN and CDR2 SYDVKM. The CDR3 contains 16 residues. The CDR3 nucleotides read TGTGCCAGCAGTTTAGAGCGGGAGCTCGGTTGGAATGAGCAGTTCTTC. Protein product: CASSLERELGWNEQFF.

This clonotype was picked up many times. The chain links TRBV29-1 to TRBJ2-1, with a weak D call TRBD2 (5 bases). The V gene lost 3 bases and the J gene lost 6 bases, with 21 bases spanning the gap. Germline V gives CDR1 SQVTM, CDR2 ANQGSEA. This CDR3 spans 16 amino acids. The CDR3 nucleotides read TGCAGCGTTGAGGTGTTGGGCACTAGAGGTTTCAATGAGCAGTTCTTC. It translates to CSVEVLGTRGFNEQFF.

V is TRBV13 and J is TRBJ2-2; possibly TRBD1 for D (5 bases). The CDR3 loop spans 16 amino acids. The V gene's germline CDR1 is PRHDT and CDR2 FYEKMQ (reference sequence). Trimming took off 5 bases at V and 5 bases at J, with 18 bases between the two ends. The CDR3 loop is CASSGARVLRTGELFF. CDR3 nucleotide sequence: TGTGCCAGCAGCGGTGCCAGGGTCTTGAGGACCGGGGAGCTGTTTTTT.